This TCR beta chain was sequenced for a study of regulatory T cells in long-lasting Graves disease. Building of the TCR beta libraries involved iRepertoire HTBI primers and Arm-PCR of CDR3 regions. Using its own MiXCR run on the multiplex PCR reads, TCRdb lists one record per CDR3 protein. This sample carries some 560,000 distinct CDR3 sequences, 15% to 20% of them seen once, and the ten largest clones take approximately 25%. The CDR3 extends over 15 amino acids. Trimming stripped 0 bases from V and 3 bases from J, with 11 bases between. CDR1 and CDR2 (germline): LNHDA, SQIVND (reference sequence). This clonotype was observed a handful of times. Time point noted: newly diagnosed GD, antithyroid drugs for less than 3 months. PBMC-derived RNA was used for the TCR library. Nine milliliters of peripheral blood were taken and placed in EDTA tubes. The sample also formed part of further work on T cells in Graves' hyperthyroidism and ophthalmopathy. That study adds: Blood shared most expanded thyroid clonotypes above 0.001.

The source was peripheral blood mononuclear cells (PBMCs), collected at new diagnosis, from a patient treated with antithyroid drugs. This clonotype was sampled from a woman aged 35-65 years with Graves disease. The rearrangement links TRBV19 to TRBJ1-1, with D perhaps matching TRBD1 (6 bases). The CDR3 protein is CASSIETGYHTEAFF. The CDR3 DNA is TGTGCCAGTAGTATAGAAACAGGGTACCACACTGAAGCTTTCTTT.